The source of this TCR beta chain is a study of T cell clones after liver transplantation. About the research overall: Apart from three HCV-positive recipients, transplants were for non-autoimmune, non-viral reasons. Study-wide results and limits: Post-transplant time points were not standardized, so conclusions are preliminary.

Sorting of unstimulated PBMCs yielded separate CD3+CD4+ and CD3+CD8+ fractions. This clone was found once. Its antigen is not identified. Libraries were prepared by immunoSEQ multiplex PCR; TCRdb keeps only in-frame clonotypes and omits some of them. The table has roughly 23,000 clones, approximately 93% seen once. Looked up from germline, CDR1 is SGHRS and CDR2 is YFSETQ. This CDR3 is 17 amino acids long. V shed 3 bases and J shed 3 bases, with 20 bases lying between them. The chain has TRBV5-1 and TRBJ2-3; tentative D call: TRBD1 (6 bases). The receptor comes from a human patient who received a liver transplant. Some T cells may originate from the graft donor. Sequencing used CD8+ T cells from blood, obtained about 26 months after liver transplant. The CDR3: CASSSRLSYTGTDTQYF. Here the CDR3 DNA reads TGCGCCAGCAGCTCGCGTCTTAGTTATACAGGGACAGATACGCAGTATTTT.